These 27 T cell receptor beta chains originate from one sample sequenced in a study of Tregs in tolerant kidney transplant recipients. Profiled with immunoSEQ multiplex PCR; TCRdb holds only in-frame clones, not every one. The table records 81,000 or so clones, 91% of them present only once. Mixed chimerism was transient after nonmyeloablative marrow transplants from related graft donors. This sample comprised CD4+ T cells from blood (PBMCs), obtained 24 months after the transplant. Source of these receptors: a human patient who received a combined kidney and bone marrow transplant. Some T cells may be provided by the graft donor.

The rearrangement uses TRBV18 and TRBJ2-3; 14 bases map to TRBD2. Per the germline V gene, CDR1 is KGHSH and CDR2 is LQKENI. The CDR3 has 15 residues. The V segment lost 1 base and the J segment 6 bases; nucleotides outside the gene matches: 0. The CDR3, as DNA: TGTGCCAGCTCACCACGGACTAGCGGGAGGGATACGCAGTATTTT. Amino acid sequence: CASSPRTSGRDTQYF.

The chain couples TRBV28 to TRBJ2-7; 8 bases map to TRBD1. The germline CDR1 and CDR2 sequences are MDHEN and SYDVKM. The ends lost 1 base at V and 0 bases at J; junction bases unmatched: 8. The CDR3 covers 17 residues. The CDR3 DNA sequence: TGTGCCAGCAGTTTATCCCGACGACAGGGGCGCTCCTACGAGCAGTACTTC. This sequence encodes CASSLSRRQGRSYEQYF. The full variable domain, rest sourced from reference TRBV28 and TRBJ2-7, is DVKVTQSSRYLVKRTGEKVFLECVQDMDHENMFWYRQDPGLGLRLIYFSYDVKMKEKGDIPEGYSVSREKKERFSLILESASTNQTSMYLCASSLSRRQGRSYEQYFGPGTRLTVT.

The rearrangement links TRBV10-3 to TRBJ1-3; 8 nucleotides align to TRBD1. Germline CDR1 reads ENHRY; CDR2 reads SYGVKD. V shed 7 bases and J 2 bases; nucleotides not matched to a gene: 4. The CDR3 spans 14 residues. The chain's CDR3 is CAITRDRTGNTIYF. CDR3 DNA sequence: TGTGCCATCACAAGGGACAGGACTGGAAACACCATATATTTT.

J is TRBJ2-7 and V is TRBV11-3; 7 nucleotides match TRBD1. With V trimmed by 5 bases and J by 2 bases, 6 bases remained unmatched. This CDR3 contains 14 residues. Germline V gene data show CDR1 as SGHNT and CDR2 as YENEEA. The CDR3 nucleotides read TGTGCCAGCAGCCAGGGGGAAGGGCCCTACGAGCAGTACTTC. Protein sequence: CASSQGEGPYEQYF.

The gene calls are TRBV7-8 and TRBJ1-2, with D uncertain. Germline V gives CDR1 SGHVS, CDR2 FQNEAQ. The germline V and J ends were trimmed by 1 base and 9 bases, with 21 bases remaining between them. The CDR3 has 16 residues. The CDR3 bases are TGTGCCAGCAGCTTAGAAAGGGTGATGGCCGGACTACGCTACACCTTC. This sequence encodes CASSLERVMAGLRYTF.

Only one count was recorded for this clone. CDR3 sequence reads: CASSPLTDTDTQYF. In nucleotides, the CDR3 is TGCGCCAGCAGCCCGTTGACAGATACAGATACGCAGTATTTT. The chain links TRBV5-1 to TRBJ2-3; D is possibly TRBD1 (5 bases). Germline lookup yields CDR1 SGHRS and CDR2 YFSETQ. The ends were cut back, 4 bases at V and 3 bases at J, with 12 bases in the middle. This CDR3 is built from 14 residues.

In the case of this clone: Distinct nucleotide sequences in the sample also encode this CDR3. The chain links TRBV9 to TRBJ1-6, with 10 bases identical to TRBD1. This CDR3 spans 15 amino acids. V was clipped by 2 bases and J by 5 bases; unmatched bases: 1. CDR1 is SGDLS, CDR2 YYNGEE, per germline. The CDR3 DNA sequence: TGTGCCAGCAGCGTCGGGACAGGGGATAATTCACCCCTCCACTTT. Translated, it gives CASSVGTGDNSPLHF.

The chain uses TRBV25-1 and TRBJ1-4; D ambiguous. The V gene's germline CDR1 is MGHDK and CDR2 SYGVNS. Trimming removed 1 base at V and 8 bases at J, with 14 bases between. The CDR3 extends over 15 amino acids. Written as DNA, the CDR3 is TGTGCCAGCAGTGAATTTCGGGGATATGGCGAAAAACTGTTTTTT. Amino acid sequence: CASSEFRGYGEKLFF.

The chain joins TRBV7-8 to TRBJ1-1; the D gene is possibly TRBD1 (6 bases). V was clipped by 2 bases and J by 1 base, with 11 bases between them. CDR3 length: 15 amino acids. CDR1 is SGHVS and CDR2 is FQNEAQ in the germline V gene. The CDR3 sequence is CASSLMRQENTEAFF. CDR3 coding DNA: TGTGCCAGCAGCTTAATGCGACAGGAGAACACTGAAGCTTTCTTT.

The chain couples TRBV7-2 to TRBJ2-1; 10 nucleotides match TRBD2. The germline gives CDR1 SGHTA, CDR2 FQGNSA. The ends lost 1 base at V and 3 bases at J; junction bases unmatched: 0. The CDR3 covers 15 residues. The CDR3 bases are TGTGCCAGCAGCTTAGGACTAGCGGGCTACAATGAGCAGTTCTTC. The encoded protein is CASSLGLAGYNEQFF.

CDR3 DNA: TGTGCCAGCAGCCGCCCCGGGACTAGCGGGAGCAATGAGCAGTTCTTC. Protein sequence: CASSRPGTSGSNEQFF. The chain has TRBV4-2 and TRBJ2-1, with 14 bases matching TRBD2. The CDR3 extends over 16 amino acids. Germline trimming cut 4 bases from V and 6 bases from J; bases unmatched to any gene: 5. Germline-derived CDR1 and CDR2 are LGHNA and YNFKEQ.

V gene TRBV5-8 combines with J gene TRBJ1-2; D unresolved. Germline V gene data show CDR1 as SGHTS and CDR2 as YDEGEE. V was pared by 10 bases and J by 6 bases, with 19 bases between. This CDR3 comprises 13 residues. The CDR3 region is CAGYRMQANGYTF. The CDR3 nucleotides read TGTGCCGGTTATAGGATGCAGGCCAATGGCTACACCTTC.

V usage is TRBV7-7 and J usage is TRBJ2-1; perhaps TRBD2 as D (6 bases). V was pared by 2 bases and J by 8 bases, with 13 bases between. CDR1 is SSHAT, CDR2 FNYEAQ, per germline (reference sequence). The CDR3 runs to 14 residues. In nucleotides, the CDR3 is TGTGCCAGCAGCTTAAGGATCGGGAGTGATGAGCAGTTCTTC. The encoded protein is CASSLRIGSDEQFF.

The count of this clone is one. The chain is built from TRBV5-1 and TRBJ2-5, with TRBD1 matching over 8 bases. The CDR3 totals 18 residues. After removal of 3 bases from V and 2 bases from J, the junction contained 15 bases not matched to a gene. Germline V gene lookup returns CDR1 SGHRS and CDR2 YFSETQ. The CDR3 nucleotides are TGCGCCAGCAGCTACACTCTCAGGGGGCCCTTAAAACAAGAGACCCAGTACTTC. Translated, it gives CASSYTLRGPLKQETQYF.

The table lists this clone with a count of one. The genes are TRBV2 and TRBJ2-5; TRBD2 matches 9 bases. This CDR3 comprises 13 residues. Trimming at V came to 6 bases and at J to 5 bases, leaving 4 bases not matched to a gene. Germline lookup yields CDR1 SNHLY and CDR2 FYNNEI. The CDR3 DNA follows: TGTGCCAGCAGCGGGACTAGCTTTGAGACCCAGTACTTC. Protein product: CASSGTSFETQYF.

The J gene is TRBJ2-5, the V gene TRBV23-1; 12 positions agree with TRBD1. TRBV23-1 has ORF status, its function being uncertain. The V gene end was trimmed by 0 bases and the J gene end by 5 bases; junction bases not matched to a gene: 7. The CDR3 is 17 amino acids. The CDR3 loop is CASSQSAGTGGNETQYF. In nucleotides, the CDR3 is TGCGCCAGCAGTCAATCGGCCGGGACAGGGGGCAACGAGACCCAGTACTTC.

The chain combines TRBV5-4 with TRBJ2-7; D may be TRBD2 (5 bases). Germline lookup yields CDR1 SGHNT and CDR2 YYREEE (reference sequence). The V and J ends lost 0 bases and 2 bases respectively, with 15 bases between them. This CDR3 is 16 amino acids long. DNA for the CDR3: TGTGCCAGCAGCTTGGGGTTCCAGCGGCGCGCCTACGAGCAGTACTTC. Protein sequence: CASSLGFQRRAYEQYF. The entire variable domain, with the rest obtained from reference TRBV5-4 and TRBJ2-7, is as follows: ETGVTQSPTHLIKTRGQQVTLRCSSQSGHNTVSWYQQALGQGPQFIFQYYREEENGRGNFPPRFSGLQFPNYSSELNVNALELDDSALYLCASSLGFQRRAYEQYFGPGTRLTVT.

CDR3 region: CASREGNSYEQYF. The DNA for the CDR3 is TGTGCCAGCAGGGAGGGCAACTCCTACGAGCAGTACTTC. The J gene is TRBJ2-7, the V gene TRBV27; D is possibly TRBD2 (6 bases). Germline lookup yields CDR1 MNHEY and CDR2 SMNVEV (reference sequence). The CDR3 consists of 13 residues. V lost 6 bases to trimming and J lost 0 bases, with 9 bases between them.

This rearrangement joins TRBV28 to TRBJ1-5; TRBD1 aligns across 9 bases. The CDR3 totals 13 residues. The trim removed 6 bases at V and 7 bases at J, leaving 4 bases unmatched. Germline V gene data show CDR1 as MDHEN and CDR2 as SYDVKM. CDR3 coding DNA: TGTGCCAGCAGGGGACAGGGAAGGCAGCCCCAGCATTTT. This gives the protein CASRGQGRQPQHF.

V usage is TRBV28 and J usage is TRBJ2-1; TRBD1 might be the D (6 bases). CDR1 and CDR2 from the germline V gene are MDHEN and SYDVKM. V was trimmed by 6 bases and J by 7 bases, leaving 16 bases between them. CDR3 length equals 14 residues. CDR3 DNA sequence: TGTGCCAGCAGGATCAGGGGTCCAGGGAATGAGCAGTTCTTC. Its translation: CASRIRGPGNEQFF.

The chain recombines TRBV11-3 with TRBJ2-1; 9 bases map to TRBD2. The CDR3 is 16 amino acids. Germline assignment: CDR1 SGHNT and CDR2 YENEEA. The J segment lost 4 bases and the V segment lost 3 bases, leaving 7 bases of the junction unmatched. The CDR3: CASSFRAGGAYNEQFF. The CDR3 region has the DNA TGTGCCAGCAGCTTTAGGGCGGGAGGGGCATACAATGAGCAGTTCTTC. Filled out from reference TRBV11-3 and TRBJ2-1, the complete variable domain reads EAGVVQSPRYKIIEKKQPVAFWCNPISGHNTLYWYLQNLGQGPELLIRYENEEAVDDSQLPKDRFSAERLKGVDSTLKIQPAELGDSAVYLCASSFRAGGAYNEQFFGPGTRLTVL.

The chain couples TRBV25-1 to TRBJ2-4, with D maybe TRBD2 (5 bases). The CDR3 is 15 amino acids. From germline, CDR1 is MGHDK and CDR2 SYGVNS. The V and J ends lost 6 bases and 7 bases respectively, with 19 bases between them. For the CDR3, the DNA is TGTGCCAGCAGCCCCCCCGGGGTCAGAGGGAACATTCAGTACTTC. Translation: CASSPPGVRGNIQYF.

J is TRBJ2-3 and V is TRBV15; a weak D match, TRBD2 (7 bases). Trimming pared 0 bases from V and 6 bases from J, leaving 22 bases between. This CDR3 spans 18 amino acids. CDR1 LNHNV and CDR2 YYDKDF come from the germline V gene (reference sequence). CDR3 in DNA: TGTGCCACCAGCAGAGATCCCCCCGCTTGGGGGGGCCTGGATACGCAGTATTTT. Amino acids: CATSRDPPAWGGLDTQYF.

The V call is TRBV7-2, the J call TRBJ2-1; perhaps TRBD2 as D (6 bases). The CDR3 has 15 amino acids. The V end was cut by 5 bases, the J end by 8 bases, with 19 bases between. CDR1 and CDR2 (germline): SGHTA, FQGNSA. CDR3 sequence: CASSPRRLGLDEQFF. The CDR3 coding sequence is TGTGCCAGCAGCCCGCGGAGACTAGGTTTGGATGAGCAGTTCTTC.

V is TRBV30 and J is TRBJ2-3, with D hard to call. V dropped 2 bases and J dropped 8 bases, with 17 bases sitting between them. The CDR3 loop spans 14 amino acids. CDR1 is GTSNPN, CDR2 SVGIG, per germline (reference sequence). CDR3 DNA: TGTGCCTGGAGTCTTGCCCGTCAGATAGCTACGCAGTATTTT. Translation: CAWSLARQIATQYF.

This chain connects TRBV11-2 to TRBJ2-1; the D gene is possibly TRBD2 (6 bases). V gave up 1 base and J gave up 6 bases, with 13 bases separating them. Germline loops: CDR1 SGHAT, CDR2 FQNNGV. The CDR3 totals 15 residues. The chain's CDR3 is CASSLGSGEGNEQFF. CDR3 in DNA: TGTGCCAGCAGCTTAGGTTCGGGAGAAGGCAATGAGCAGTTCTTC.

The sample holds one count of this clone. This chain links TRBV20-1 with TRBJ1-1, with 7 bases identical to TRBD1. Germline CDR1 reads DFQATT; CDR2 reads SNEGSKA (reference sequence). The CDR3 is 11 residues long. The chain's CDR3 is CMLRDSPGAFF. Here the CDR3 DNA reads TGCATGCTAAGGGACAGCCCAGGGGCTTTCTTT.